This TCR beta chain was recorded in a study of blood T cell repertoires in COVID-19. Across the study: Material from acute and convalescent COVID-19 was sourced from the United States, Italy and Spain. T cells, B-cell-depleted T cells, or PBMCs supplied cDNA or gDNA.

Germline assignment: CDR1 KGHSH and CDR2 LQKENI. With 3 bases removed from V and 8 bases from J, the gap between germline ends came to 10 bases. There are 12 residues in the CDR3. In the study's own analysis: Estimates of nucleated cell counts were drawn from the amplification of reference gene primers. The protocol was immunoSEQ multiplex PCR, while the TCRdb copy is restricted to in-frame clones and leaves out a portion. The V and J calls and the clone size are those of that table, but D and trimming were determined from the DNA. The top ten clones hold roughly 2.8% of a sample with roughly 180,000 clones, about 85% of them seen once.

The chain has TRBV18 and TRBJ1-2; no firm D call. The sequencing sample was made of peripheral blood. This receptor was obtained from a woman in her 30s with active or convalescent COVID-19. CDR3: CASSPEAGGYTF. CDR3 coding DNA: TGTGCCAGCTCACCCGAGGCGGGGGGCTACACCTTC. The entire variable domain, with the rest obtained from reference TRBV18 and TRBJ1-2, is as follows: NAGVMQNPRHLVRRRGQEARLRCSPMKGHSHVYWYRQLPEEGLKFMVYLQKENIIDESGMPKERFSAEFPKEGPSILRIQQVVRGDSAAYFCASSPEAGGYTFGSGTRLTVV.